These 30 T cell receptor beta chains were sequenced from one sample in a study of beta chain features in type 1 diabetes. Whole-study findings and limits: Type 1 diabetes patients had moderately but significantly shorter TCRB CDR3s in all four CD4+ subsets.

As every portion of the isolated RNA was reverse transcribed, the sequencing read expressed TCRB transcripts. Only in-frame clones appear in the TCRdb table, and some are missing; sequencing was by immunoSEQ multiplex PCR. This sample has under 350,000 clones; roughly an eighth occur once, and the top ten carry 0.017%. These receptors are not linked to any known antigen. Sequenced input: naive CD4+ T cells from blood. The source of these receptors is a young man with type 1 diabetes.

This clone showed up just a few times. V gene TRBV5-1 combines with J gene TRBJ2-7, with 9 bases lining up with TRBD2. The CDR3 runs to 15 residues. V shed 3 bases and J 3 bases; nucleotides not matched to a gene: 7. CDR1 and CDR2 (germline): SGHRS, YFSETQ. The CDR3 DNA is TGCGCCAGCAGCTGGGGACTAGCCGACGTCTACGAGCAGTACTTC. It specifies CASSWGLADVYEQYF. The full variable domain, with the rest looked up from reference TRBV5-1 and TRBJ2-7, is KAGVTQTPRYLIKTRGQQVTLSCSPISGHRSVSWYQQTPGQGLQFLFEYFSETQRNKGNFPGRFSGRQFSNSRSEMNVSTLELGDSALYLCASSWGLADVYEQYFGPGTRLTVT.

V usage is TRBV10-3 and J usage is TRBJ1-1; the match to TRBD1 covers 9 bases. Germline values: CDR1 ENHRY, CDR2 SYGVKD. The CDR3 loop spans 15 amino acids. The V gene end was trimmed by 4 bases and the J gene end by 2 bases; junction bases not matched to a gene: 5. CDR3 nucleotide sequence: TGTGCCATCAGTGCCTCACAGGGGGCAAACACTGAAGCTTTCTTT. This translates into CAISASQGANTEAFF.

The chain recombines TRBV5-1 with TRBJ2-3, with 12 bases lining up with TRBD2. This CDR3 comprises 17 residues. Germline V lookup: CDR1 SGHRS, CDR2 YFSETQ. Trimming removed 3 bases from V and 5 bases from J; junction bases left unmatched: 10. The DNA of the CDR3 is TGCGCCAGCAGCTCAACGACTAGCGGGAGATTAAGAGATACGCAGTATTTT. Translating gives CASSSTTSGRLRDTQYF.

The chain carries TRBV27 and TRBJ2-2; D gene uncertain. Trimming removed 3 bases from V and 3 bases from J, with 11 bases in between. This CDR3 has 15 residues. The germline V gene encodes CDR1 MNHEY and CDR2 SMNVEV (reference sequence). The CDR3 bases are TGTGCCAGCAGTTTTTCACGCGGAGACACCGGGGAGCTGTTTTTT. This translates into CASSFSRGDTGELFF.

This clone came up a few times. V usage is TRBV7-9 and J usage is TRBJ1-1; D remains ambiguous. The V gene's germline CDR1 is SEHNR and CDR2 FQNEAQ (reference sequence). With 3 bases removed from V and 0 bases from J, the gap between germline ends came to 5 bases. The CDR3 runs to 13 residues. The CDR3 DNA sequence: TGTGCCAGCAGCTTTTCCTTGAACACTGAAGCTTTCTTT. Translation gives CASSFSLNTEAFF.

V is TRBV4-3 and J is TRBJ1-1; D possibly corresponds to TRBD1 (6 bases). There are 13 residues in the CDR3. Germline loops: CDR1 LGHNA, CDR2 YSLEER. Between the trimmed V and J ends, which lost 4 bases and 5 bases, there was a span of 11 bases. This CDR3 reads CASSRTESTEAFF. In nucleotides, the CDR3 is TGCGCCAGCAGCCGGACAGAATCTACTGAAGCTTTCTTT.

This chain uses TRBV18 with TRBJ2-1, with TRBD2 as a possible D gene (6 bases). Trimming took 6 bases from V and 6 from J, leaving 12 bases between them. The CDR3 length is 13 residues. Germline V gene lookup returns CDR1 KGHSH and CDR2 LQKENI. The CDR3 reads CASSPGTSNEQFF. The CDR3 coding sequence is TGTGCCAGCTCGCCTGGGACTTCCAATGAGCAGTTCTTC.

In this sample, this clone turned up a few times. The CDR3, as DNA: TGTGCCAGCAGCTCCGATGGACTAGGGGATATGGCAGATACGCAGTATTTT. Its translation is CASSSDGLGDMADTQYF. The chain has TRBV5-4 and TRBJ2-3, with 7 bases matching TRBD2. The V gene end was trimmed by 3 bases and the J gene end by 4 bases; junction bases not matched to a gene: 14. CDR3 size: 17 residues. Germline V lookup: CDR1 SGHNT, CDR2 YYREEE (reference sequence). The full variable domain, with the rest looked up from reference TRBV5-4 and TRBJ2-3, is ETGVTQSPTHLIKTRGQQVTLRCSSQSGHNTVSWYQQALGQGPQFIFQYYREEENGRGNFPPRFSGLQFPNYSSELNVNALELDDSALYLCASSSDGLGDMADTQYFGPGTRLTVL.

This clone came up a few times. The CDR3 DNA reads as TGCGCCAGCAGCTTGGACAGGCTCGTTGAGACCCAGTACTTC. Translated: CASSLDRLVETQYF. The chain has TRBV5-1 and TRBJ2-5; the D gene is possibly TRBD1 (5 bases). The CDR3 contains 14 residues. The germline CDR1 and CDR2 sequences are SGHRS and YFSETQ. V was cut by 0 bases and J by 5 bases, with 11 bases left in between.

This clone was seen at least ten times. The CDR3 protein is CSASSTNEQFF. The CDR3 coding sequence is TGCAGCGCCTCGAGTACGAATGAGCAGTTCTTC. The chain joins TRBV29-1 to TRBJ2-1; D is ambiguous. The CDR3 sequence is 11 residues long. V was trimmed by 7 bases and J by 7 bases, leaving 11 bases between them. The germline V gene encodes CDR1 SQVTM and CDR2 ANQGSEA.

This clone came up a few times. An end of the junction differs from the germline gene, which may be a read error. The chain carries TRBV28 and TRBJ2-1; D might be TRBD1 (6 bases). From germline, CDR1 is MDHEN and CDR2 SYDVKM. This CDR3 contains 12 residues. The CDR3 DNA sequence: TGTGCCACCTCCCTACTTTGGGACACGGGCGTCTTC. It specifies CATSLLWDTGVF. The full variable domain, rest sourced from reference TRBV28 and TRBJ2-1, is DVKVTQSSRYLVKRTGEKVFLECVQDMDHENMFWYRQDPGLGLRLIYFSYDVKMKEKGDIPEGYSVSREKKERFSLILESASTNQTSMYLCATSLLWDTGVFGPGTRLTVL.

The chain carries TRBV4-3 and TRBJ2-5, with 9 bases lining up with TRBD1. The CDR3 contains 15 residues. The germline V gene encodes CDR1 LGHNA and CDR2 YSLEER. The ends lost 4 bases at V and 4 bases at J; junction bases unmatched: 7. In DNA, the CDR3 is TGCGCCAGCAGCCCCGGGACAGGGAGGATAGAGACCCAGTACTTC. Translation: CASSPGTGRIETQYF.

The chain is built from TRBV9 and TRBJ2-5, with D perhaps matching TRBD2 (5 bases). Trimming cost V 1 base and J 2 bases, with 12 bases left between them. The CDR3 has 15 residues. Germline CDR1 SGDLS, CDR2 YYNGEE. CDR3: CASSVLEGAQETQYF. The CDR3 DNA sequence: TGTGCCAGCAGCGTACTCGAGGGTGCTCAAGAGACCCAGTACTTC.

The chain couples TRBV4-1 to TRBJ2-5; D might be TRBD2 (6 bases). The V end lost 3 bases, the J end lost 5 bases, and 13 bases lay between the germline ends. CDR1 and CDR2 (germline): MGHRA, YSYEKL. This CDR3 contains 14 residues. The CDR3 bases are TGCGCCAGCAGCCACGGGACTCCGCGGGAGACCCAGTACTTC. Amino acids: CASSHGTPRETQYF.

The rearrangement links TRBV11-2 to TRBJ2-5; 7 positions match TRBD2. The V segment lost 1 base and the J segment 2 bases; nucleotides outside the gene matches: 4. Germline loops: CDR1 SGHAT, CDR2 FQNNGV. CDR3 length: 15 residues. The CDR3 region is CASSLVLAEQETQYF. The CDR3 coding sequence is TGTGCCAGCAGCTTAGTTCTAGCGGAACAAGAGACCCAGTACTTC.

The chain combines TRBV29-1 with TRBJ2-1; tentatively, D is TRBD1 (6 bases). This CDR3 is built from 13 residues. Germline-derived CDR1 and CDR2 are SQVTM and ANQGSEA. V lost 5 bases and J lost 6, with 14 bases in between. CDR3 bases: TGCAGCGTTTCCGGGACACACTTCAATGAGCAGTTCTTC. This codes for CSVSGTHFNEQFF.

This clone was found a few times. The chain joins TRBV30 to TRBJ1-1; D perhaps matches TRBD1 (6 bases). The CDR3 runs 12 residues. Trimming pared 4 bases from V and 9 bases from J, leaving 15 bases between. From germline, CDR1 is GTSNPN and CDR2 SVGIG (reference sequence). The CDR3 sequence: CAWNPTRGQAFF. CDR3 DNA sequence: TGTGCCTGGAATCCTACCAGGGGCCAAGCTTTCTTT.

The rearrangement links TRBV9 to TRBJ2-6; no definite D call. The germline V and J ends were trimmed by 4 bases and 0 bases, with 5 bases remaining between them. The V gene's germline CDR1 is SGDLS and CDR2 YYNGEE. CDR3 length equals 14 residues. DNA of the CDR3: TGTGCCAGCAGCCTCCTCTCTGGGGCCAACGTCCTGACTTTC. Residues: CASSLLSGANVLTF.

The chain carries TRBV9 and TRBJ1-4; D is ambiguous. The germline gives CDR1 SGDLS, CDR2 YYNGEE. Trimming pared 4 bases from V and 0 bases from J, leaving 10 bases between. The CDR3 consists of 15 residues. CDR3 sequence: CASSPRRATNEKLFF. The CDR3, as DNA: TGTGCCAGCAGCCCCCGCCGGGCAACTAATGAAAAACTGTTTTTT.

V is TRBV7-2 and J is TRBJ2-5; 9 nucleotides match TRBD2. Trimming cost V 1 base and J 2 bases; bases outside gene matches: 5. Per the germline V gene, CDR1 is SGHTA and CDR2 is FQGNSA. This CDR3 contains 16 residues. This CDR3 reads CASSLDGGRGQETQYF. CDR3 nucleotides: TGTGCCAGCAGCTTAGACGGCGGGAGGGGGCAAGAGACCCAGTACTTC.

The CDR3 region is CATQTGGWNTGELFF. For the CDR3, the DNA is TGTGCCACCCAAACGGGGGGCTGGAACACCGGGGAGCTGTTTTTT. The chain combines TRBV25-1 with TRBJ2-2; tentatively, D is TRBD2 (7 bases). Trimming removed 10 bases at V and 1 base at J, with 16 bases between. This CDR3 is 15 amino acids long. Germline CDR1 MGHDK, CDR2 SYGVNS.

This clone was detected only a few times. V is TRBV27 and J is TRBJ1-1; D not certain. The V gene lost 5 bases and the J gene lost 1 base, with 5 bases spanning the gap. The CDR3 extends over 12 amino acids. Germline loops: CDR1 MNHEY, CDR2 SMNVEV (reference sequence). The CDR3 DNA is TGTGCCAGCAGTCACACGAACACTGAAGCTTTCTTT. Amino acids: CASSHTNTEAFF.

This clone was seen just once. V gene TRBV28 combines with J gene TRBJ2-2; perhaps TRBD2 as D (6 bases). Trimming left V 8 bases short and J 7 bases short, with 20 bases between. Per germline, CDR1 MDHEN and CDR2 SYDVKM. The CDR3 spans 15 residues. CDR3 loop: CASAPMFSGGGELFF. In DNA, the CDR3 is TGTGCCAGCGCCCCTATGTTTAGCGGCGGCGGGGAGCTGTTTTTT.

V usage is TRBV5-6 and J usage is TRBJ1-5; possible D gene TRBD1, 5 bases. This CDR3 comprises 16 residues. Germline V gene data show CDR1 as SGHDT and CDR2 as YYEEEE. Trimming pared 4 bases from V and 1 base from J, leaving 15 bases between. CDR3 region: CASSTLRQGSNQPQHF. DNA for the CDR3: TGTGCCAGCAGCACCCTGCGGCAGGGAAGCAATCAGCCCCAGCATTTT. The entire variable domain, with the rest obtained from reference TRBV5-6 and TRBJ1-5, is as follows: DAGVTQSPTHLIKTRGQQVTLRCSPKSGHDTVSWYQQALGQGPQFIFQYYEEEERQRGNFPDRFSGHQFPNYSSELNVNALLLGDSALYLCASSTLRQGSNQPQHFGDGTRLSIL.

In this sample, this clone turned up a few times. The gene calls are TRBV7-3 and TRBJ2-1, with 13 bases aligning to TRBD2. Germline CDR1 reads SGHTA; CDR2 reads FQGTGA. V lost 3 bases to trimming and J lost 7 bases; unmatched junction nucleotides: 3. This CDR3 is built from 15 residues. The chain's CDR3 is CASSLGLAGRNEQFF. CDR3 DNA sequence: TGTGCCAGCAGCTTGGGACTAGCGGGACGAAATGAGCAGTTCTTC.

This rearrangement joins TRBV6-6 to TRBJ2-5; 12 bases map to TRBD1. The germline V gene has CDR1 MNHNY and CDR2 SVGAGI (reference sequence). The CDR3 has 16 amino acids. With V trimmed by 0 bases and J by 5 bases, 4 bases remained unmatched. The DNA of the CDR3 is TGTGCCAGCAGTTACTCCCGGGACAGGGGGCCGGAGACCCAGTACTTC. Translated, it gives CASSYSRDRGPETQYF.

This chain connects TRBV5-6 to TRBJ2-1; the match to TRBD2 covers 12 bases. Unmatched junction bases numbered 5, after V lost 7 bases and J lost 6 bases. The germline CDR1 and CDR2 sequences are SGHDT and YYEEEE. This CDR3 spans 14 amino acids. The CDR3 sequence: CASLRLAGANEQFF. The CDR3 region has the DNA TGTGCCAGCCTCCGACTAGCGGGAGCCAATGAGCAGTTCTTC.

The V call is TRBV28, the J call TRBJ1-1; 9 bases match TRBD1. The CDR3 has 12 amino acids. Unmatched junction bases numbered 2, after V lost 5 bases and J lost 7 bases. Per the germline V gene, CDR1 is MDHEN and CDR2 is SYDVKM. CDR3: CASSRGQGEAFF. For the CDR3, the DNA is TGTGCCAGCAGTAGGGGACAGGGTGAAGCTTTCTTT.

This rearrangement joins TRBV9 to TRBJ2-7, with 7 bases fitting TRBD1. The CDR3 spans 15 residues. V lost 3 bases and J lost 0; bases outside the gene matches: 6. Germline V lookup: CDR1 SGDLS, CDR2 YYNGEE. CDR3 loop: CASSEGQMSSYEQYF. CDR3 nucleotides: TGTGCCAGCAGCGAGGGACAGATGAGCTCCTACGAGCAGTACTTC. Using reference TRBV9 and TRBJ2-7 for the parts outside the CDR3, the full variable domain is DSGVTQTPKHLITATGQRVTLRCSPRSGDLSVYWYQQSLDQGLQFLIQYYNGEERAKGNILERFSAQQFPDLHSELNLSSLELGDSALYFCASSEGQMSSYEQYFGPGTRLTVT.

The chain carries TRBV18 and TRBJ2-7; a weak D match, TRBD2 (6 bases). The CDR3 has 15 amino acids. Between the trimmed V and J ends, which lost 0 bases and 1 base, there was a span of 10 bases. CDR1 and CDR2 (germline): KGHSH, LQKENI. The CDR3 spells CASSPPGTPSYEQYF. DNA of the CDR3: TGTGCCAGCTCACCACCTGGGACTCCTTCCTACGAGCAGTACTTC. The full variable domain, rest sourced from reference TRBV18 and TRBJ2-7, is NAGVMQNPRHLVRRRGQEARLRCSPMKGHSHVYWYRQLPEEGLKFMVYLQKENIIDESGMPKERFSAEFPKEGPSILRIQQVVRGDSAAYFCASSPPGTPSYEQYFGPGTRLTVT.